This TCR beta chain was obtained from a study of early T cells in non-severe SARS-CoV-2 infection. Overall study: Chains were not paired, and sequencing was done on bulk RNA from unsorted whole blood.

Unique molecular identifiers tagged individual cDNA molecules. TCRdb re-analysed the 5' RACE reads in MiXCR, keeping a single row per CDR3 protein. The sample lists around 40,000 distinct CDR3 sequences, 5% to 7% occurring once. With regard to this clonotype: What it recognizes is unknown.

The CDR3 is 16 residues long. Germline V gene sequence: CDR1 LGHDT, CDR2 YNNKEL (reference sequence). Trimming took 4 bases from V and 3 from J, leaving 19 bases between them. The study's findings and limits: CD4 and private specificities were missed by VDJdb matching, which favored anti-spike CD8 responses.

Sequenced material: whole blood. This clonotype originated in an adult who was a healthcare worker with PCR-confirmed SARS-CoV-2 infection or an uninfected control (not recorded which). The chain couples TRBV3-1 to TRBJ2-7, with D maybe TRBD1 (6 bases). The CDR3 sequence: CASSPSLRTESYEQYF. CDR3 in DNA: TGTGCCAGCAGCCCAAGCCTAAGGACAGAAAGCTACGAGCAGTACTTC.